This T cell receptor (beta chain) emerged from a study of blood T cell repertoires in COVID-19 (dated by TCRdb to between 2020 and 2021). For the wider study: Samples from collaborators originated in the United States, Italy and Spain and spanned both the acute and convalescent phases of COVID-19. Nearly every sample came with metadata listing a de-identified subject ID, COVID-19 status, age in years and sex. Where HLA class I and class II types were available, the types were taken from metadata supplied by the sample provider, not from assay-based typing. The repertoires were released in a freely available public database meant as a resource for research on the immune response to SARS-CoV-2. The prospective study material was composed of cDNA or gDNA derived from T cells, B-cell-depleted T cells, or PBMCs. Subjects who had been exposed to COVID-19, were actively infected with it, or had recovered from it provided the deeply sampled blood TCRbeta repertoires that made up the dataset. Samples came from the ongoing ImmuneRACE study (first 160 participants) plus 1,254 subjects from 6 global collaborators. The study at large found these results: Clinical and demographic metadata were provided uncurated, with the amount varying by source and participant.

CDR1 is given as ENHRY and CDR2 as SYGVKD, both from the germline V gene. Taken from cysteine to phenylalanine, the CDR3 has 15 residues. The sequence is cut down to CDR3 DNA, 45 bases in frame from base 1. At the junction V is shortened by 6 bases and J by 4 bases; bases outside the gene matches: 6. TCRbeta CDR3 regions were amplified from genomic DNA using the immunoSEQ Assay, a bias-controlled multiplex PCR. Processing in the source paper ran as follows. Within the assay, amplification of reference gene primers was used to estimate how many nucleated cells each sample contained. To quantify the absolute abundance of each unique TCRbeta CDR3 rearrangement, sequence reads were collapsed and filtered. For each sample, productive Simpson clonality was calculated by taking the square root of Simpson's diversity index across productive rearrangements. The source is immuneACCESS, and TCRdb retained only in-frame sequences with V and J called. Part of the clones is not carried over; for the studies checked, unresolved V genes explain less than half of this, and the remainder is unexplained. V, J and clone size are those of that table, while D and trimming were read from the DNA. This sample holds around 250,000 clones; approximately 82% were observed only once. Approximately 15% of the sample lies in the top ten.

On this clone: Its antigen specificity is not known. Base qualities are missing; no much larger clone stands one base away.

Enrolling through a virtual design, the prospective study's participants ranged in age from roughly 18 to 95 years and lived across 24 United States geographic areas. In the prospective study, participants were assigned to cohorts based on the clinical history participants reported in a screening survey and a study questionnaire. Recovered participants in ImmuneRACE Cohort 3 were defined by two consecutive negative NP/OP PCR tests, clearance by a healthcare professional, or resolution of symptoms. In the prospective study, mobile phlebotomists collected whole blood, serum and a nasopharyngeal or oropharyngeal swab from each participant. Participants in the prospective study had the option to provide additional blood draws and questionnaires over a roughly 2-month period. Prospective study blood samples were shipped either frozen or at room temperature before DNA extraction.

The source material was PBMCs or T cells enriched from blood (not recorded which). Here the chain combines TRBV10-3 and TRBJ2-3; 11 bases in the middle match TRBD2. This clonotype originated in a man in his forties or fifties who had recovered from COVID-19. The CDR3 region has the sequence CAIRALAGGADTQYF. Read as DNA, the sequence is TGTGCCATCAGGGCTCTAGCGGGGGGAGCAGATACGCAGTATTTT.